This T cell receptor beta chain was observed in a study of blood T cell repertoires in COVID-19. Study details: Whether acute or convalescent, the COVID-19 samples came from the United States, Italy and Spain.

This study enrolled people aged roughly 18 to 89 from around 25 US geographic areas. Clinical history reported by participants formed the basis on which cohorts were assigned. Trimming pared 7 bases from V and 0 bases from J, leaving 8 bases between. The CDR3 sequence is 13 residues long. Germline lookup yields CDR1 SGHDT and CDR2 YYEEEE. In the original processing: Amplifying reference gene primers gave estimates of nucleated cell counts. TCRdb's copy holds only in-frame clones and misses some; the assay was immunoSEQ multiplex PCR. V, J and clone size are those of that table, while D and trimming were read from the DNA. The sample gives under 300,000 clones, around 85% of which show up once; roughly 3.5% is in the top ten. Ten or more counts support this clone. Other DNA variants within this sample encode the same CDR3.

Sequencing used PBMCs or T cells enriched from blood (not recorded which). This sequence originates from a woman aged 40 to 49 with acute COVID-19. The chain carries TRBV5-6 and TRBJ2-1, with D possibly TRBD1 on 5 matching bases. The CDR3 DNA reads TGTGCCAGCGGGGCTAGCTCCTACAATGAGCAGTTCTTC. Its translation is CASGASSYNEQFF.